This T cell receptor (beta chain) is from a study of T cells after yellow fever vaccination (dated by TCRdb to the late 2010s). Regarding the complete study: The SMART-Seq v4 Ultra Low Input RNA kit was used to prepare libraries from fractions with low cell numbers. Bulk TCR alpha and beta repertoires were sequenced longitudinally to track T-cell clones before and after primary and booster YFV17D yellow fever vaccination. Blood samples were taken at several timepoints before and after primary and secondary immunization, and bulk PBMC replicates and cell subsets were isolated. Two healthy male donors, one aged 18 to 30 and one aged 30 to 40 years, were included in the cohort. The paper as a whole reports these results and caveats: Computational filtering was needed because FACS-sorted repertoires could contain abundant contaminating clonotypes from the bulk population. Compared with the primary T-cell response, the secondary T-cell response was weaker but faster, peaking on day 5 rather than day 15. A small share of clonotypes occurred in both CD4 and CD8 compartments, likely arising from convergent recombination. Only a couple of donors were included in the study, so the extent to which the findings can be generalized is limited. After the booster, most of the clones that had expanded following primary vaccination were detected again (about 95% of CD4 and 80% to 90% of CD8), which suggests that memory was broadly maintained.

Explained via the paper, the treatment or condition label denotes: live attenuated yellow fever vaccine strain. At each blood-draw timepoint, two biological replicates of bulk PBMCs were obtained. PBMCs were isolated from peripheral blood using a standard Ficoll-Paque protocol. TriZol was used to extract RNA from bulk PBMCs, from CD4 and CD8 fractions, and from dextramer-positive and dextramer-negative fractions. Inclusive of the bounding cysteine and phenylalanine, the CDR3 is 14 residues long. The sequence is cut down to CDR3 DNA, 42 bases in frame from base 1. Deletion took 5 bases off V and 0 bases off J, with a span of 10 bases between the germline ends. CDR1 and CDR2 (ENHRY, SYGVKD) derive from the germline V gene. Note on this clonotype: The clone's antigen remains unknown. No quality values exist for individual bases; no much larger clone is one base distant.

The run used an Illumina NovaSeq 6000. Synthesis of TCR cDNA relied on 5'RACE template switching, a step that introduced a universal primer site along with unique molecular identifiers. cDNA synthesis was primed from both the TCR alpha and TCR beta constant segments. Libraries were amplified in two PCR steps, with sample barcodes and sequencing adapters added in the second step. Sequencing of libraries was done on Illumina HiSeq 2500 (2x100 bp) or NovaSeq (2x150 bp). Concerning the study's data processing: MIGEC handled demultiplexing of reads and collapsing into UMI consensus sequences, while MiXCR performed V(D)J alignment. Using edgeR on replicate PBMC samples, clonotypes were called vaccine-responding if FDR was below 0.01 and the log2 fold change was above 5 up to day 15. Each bulk clonotype received a CD4 or CD8 identity based on whether the sequenced CD4 or CD8 repertoire contained that clonotype at higher abundance. The public reads were run again by TCRdb, first through fastp at Q25 and then through MiXCR, and only productive beta chains were kept. Each CDR3 protein appears once, grouped with its most common genes and DNA. It is TCRdb's table, rather than the study itself, that gives the V and J calls and clone size. Within this sample are roughly 310,000 distinct CDR3 sequences, with around 4% of them counted one time only. The ten largest clonotypes hold roughly a quarter of the sample.

The chain links TRBV10-3 with TRBJ1-1; a weak D assignment points to TRBD1 (6 bases agree). This sequence originates from a young man who received the YFV17D yellow fever vaccine. The sample consisted of PBMCs, taken on the day of the yellow fever booster vaccination. The CDR3 protein is CAISYRALNTEAFF. At the DNA level, the sequence is TGTGCCATCAGTTACAGGGCGCTGAACACTGAAGCTTTCTTT.